One and the same sample provided the 10 T cell receptor beta chains below, sequenced in a study of cytomegalovirus exposure and HLA in healthy donors. The PCR used 60 Vbeta and 13 Jbeta primers. Method: immunoSEQ multiplex PCR; TCRdb's copy keeps in-frame clones and lacks some. The sample carries around 150,000 clones, 60% to 80% recorded once. Sequenced: PBMCs. The receptors derive from a man aged 30-40 years in good health and CMV-seronegative.

This clone has just a few counts. The chain employs TRBV29-1 and TRBJ2-5; 10 bases line up with TRBD1. V trimming: 2 bases; J trimming: 0 bases; junction bases outside the gene matches: 18. Looked up from germline, CDR1 is SQVTM and CDR2 is ANQGSEA. The CDR3 consists of 20 residues. The chain's CDR3 is CSVEKGDRGRGTAYQETQYF. DNA of the CDR3: TGCAGCGTTGAAAAAGGAGACAGGGGGCGAGGGACAGCGTACCAAGAGACCCAGTACTTC.

To note about this clone: One end of the junction varies from germline; a read error may be responsible. The rearrangement uses TRBV7-9 and TRBJ2-7, with D possibly matching TRBD2 (6 bases). Germline CDR1 SEHNR, CDR2 FQNEAQ (reference sequence). This CDR3 comprises 16 residues. CDR3 amino acids: CSSSPPRLGRLYEQYF. The DNA of the CDR3 is TGTTCCAGCAGCCCCCCCCGACTAGGGAGGCTCTACGAGCAGTACTTC. Together with reference TRBV7-9 and TRBJ2-7, the CDR3 gives the full variable domain: DTGVSQNPRHKITKRGQNVTFRCDPISEHNRLYWYRQTLGQGPEFLTYFQNEAQLEKSRLLSDRFSAERPKGSFSTLEIQRTEQGDSAMYLCSSSPPRLGRLYEQYFGPGTRLTVT.

The chain recombines TRBV7-9 with TRBJ2-3; D unresolved. V was pared by 5 bases and J by 1 base, with 10 bases between. In germline, CDR1 is SEHNR, CDR2 FQNEAQ (reference sequence). The CDR3 loop spans 14 amino acids. This chain's CDR3 is CASSTALGTDTQYF. CDR3 sequence (DNA): TGTGCCAGCAGCACAGCCTTGGGCACAGATACGCAGTATTTT.

In this sample, this clone turned up a few times. The chain has TRBV6-5 and TRBJ1-1, with 9 bases that match TRBD1. There are 13 residues in the CDR3. Germline V gene sequence: CDR1 MNHEY, CDR2 SVGAGI. Unmatched junction bases numbered 3, after V lost 5 bases and J lost 5 bases. In DNA form, the CDR3 reads TGTGCCAGCAGTGATGGGACAGGGACTGAAGCTTTCTTT. Its protein is CASSDGTGTEAFF.

The gene calls are TRBV5-4 and TRBJ2-5; maybe TRBD2 (5 bases). CDR1 SGHNT and CDR2 YYREEE come from the germline V gene (reference sequence). This CDR3 has 13 amino acids. Trimming stripped 7 bases from V and 2 bases from J, with 12 bases between. In nucleotides, the CDR3 is TGTGCCAGCGGGCCAGCGGAGCAAGAGACCCAGTACTTC. Its translation: CASGPAEQETQYF.

The V call is TRBV18, the J call TRBJ2-1, with TRBD2 identical over 7 bases. V lost 3 bases to trimming and J lost 5 bases; unmatched junction nucleotides: 7. This CDR3 region has 15 residues. Germline V CDR1 and CDR2: KGHSH, LQKENI. CDR3 nucleotides: TGTGCCAGCTCACCCACGGAGCGGGGCCACAATGAGCAGTTCTTC. Translation gives CASSPTERGHNEQFF. The full variable domain, with the rest looked up from reference TRBV18 and TRBJ2-1, is NAGVMQNPRHLVRRRGQEARLRCSPMKGHSHVYWYRQLPEEGLKFMVYLQKENIIDESGMPKERFSAEFPKEGPSILRIQQVVRGDSAAYFCASSPTERGHNEQFFGPGTRLTVL.

This clone was recorded only once. V gene TRBV15 combines with J gene TRBJ1-2; TRBD1 matches at 9 bases. Germline V gives CDR1 LNHNV, CDR2 YYDKDF (reference sequence). The CDR3 extends over 13 amino acids. V shed 6 bases, J shed 7 bases, and the junction held 6 bases outside the gene matches. In DNA form, the CDR3 reads TGTGCCACCAGTCCGGGACAGGGCTTTGGCTACACCTTC. Residues: CATSPGQGFGYTF.

The chain is built from TRBV5-1 and TRBJ2-5, with a weak D call TRBD1 (5 bases). Per germline, CDR1 SGHRS and CDR2 YFSETQ. The CDR3 sequence is 13 residues long. Trimming removed 5 bases from V and 10 bases from J, with 18 bases in between. CDR3 sequence (DNA): TGCGCCAGCAGACGCCAGGGCCCTGGGGACCAGTACTTC. This sequence encodes CASRRQGPGDQYF.

This clone was seen a handful of times. CDR3 amino acids: CASSIYPGWNTEAFF. DNA for the CDR3: TGTGCCAGTAGTATTTACCCAGGGTGGAACACTGAAGCTTTCTTT. This rearrangement joins TRBV19 to TRBJ1-1; a weak D match, TRBD1 (5 bases). The germline V and J ends were trimmed by 3 bases and 1 base, with 12 bases remaining between them. CDR1 is LNHDA and CDR2 is SQIVND in the germline V gene (reference sequence). There are 15 residues in the CDR3.

V is TRBV18 and J is TRBJ2-1, with 14 bases matching TRBD2. V trimming: 3 bases; J trimming: 5 bases; junction bases outside the gene matches: 9. In germline, CDR1 is KGHSH, CDR2 LQKENI. CDR3 length equals 18 residues. The CDR3 DNA follows: TGTGCCAGCTCACCTGTGGCGGGACTAGCGGGAGCTAACAATGAGCAGTTCTTC. Translation gives CASSPVAGLAGANNEQFF.